The sequence of this TCR beta chain was determined in a study of blood T cells in healthy people across ages. Findings and limits, study-wide: Among T cells, TCR beta diversity per million cells dropped roughly linearly as age rose.

Alongside a J-beta primer mix, a sample-barcoded 5' primer served in a second PCR lasting roughly 6 to 12 cycles. MiXCR, run by TCRdb on the 5' RACE reads, gives a single entry per CDR3 protein. This sample has approximately 1.5 million distinct CDR3 sequences, with around 40% found just once. The extraction recovered at least 5.5 micrograms of total RNA per sample. About this clonotype itself: What it recognizes is unknown.

Trimming pared 6 bases from V and 0 bases from J, leaving 9 bases between. The CDR3 sequence is 14 residues long. Germline V lookup: CDR1 SGHRS, CDR2 YFSETQ. The TCR comes from a young woman in good health. V and J are TRBV5-1 and TRBJ1-4, with unresolved D. Specimen: blood. This chain's CDR3 is CASKIEATNEKLFF. DNA of the CDR3: TGCGCCAGCAAAATTGAGGCAACTAATGAAAAACTGTTTTTT.